The present TCR beta chain was sequenced within a study of OX40 agonist ivuxolimab in advanced cancers. Notes on the research overall: Ivuxolimab, which targeted the costimulatory receptor OX40 (CD134), was an agonistic, fully human IgG2 monoclonal antibody. Intravenous ivuxolimab was administered to patients every 2 weeks at six dose levels: 0.01, 0.1, 0.3, 1.5, 3 and 10 mg/kg. Of the roughly 52 dose-escalation patients, hepatocellular carcinoma was present in approximately 20, melanoma in approximately 15, renal cell carcinoma in 9 and head and neck cancer in 9. A male proportion of about 79% and a mean age of approximately 58 years, ranging from roughly 23 to 90, were recorded for the dose-escalation cohort. Patients were allowed to have had prior anti-PD-1, anti-PD-L1 or anti-CTLA-4 therapy, and approximately 40% of the dose-escalation patients had been treated with checkpoint inhibitors. Three dose-escalation patients achieved partial responses, one with hepatocellular carcinoma and two with cutaneous melanoma. The point of sequencing TCRbeta in the periphery was to test whether ivuxolimab changed TCR sequence diversity and drove clonal T-cell expansion. The paper describes the monotherapy dose-escalation part (N = 52 patients) of the phase I trial of ivuxolimab.

Genomic DNA was extracted from sorted cells for sequencing of the TCRbeta CDR3 region. The immunoSEQ Assay was used for sequencing of TCRbeta CDR3 regions. TCRdb obtained this table from immuneACCESS and retained in-frame rearrangements with V and J assigned. These tables miss some clones; where compared with another copy, unresolved V genes account for less than half of the shortfall, and the remainder is unexplained. This sample is represented by 60,000 to 95,000 clones; roughly 90% of them were singletons. The biggest ten clones account for roughly 0.38% of the sample. Findings and caveats that apply to the study as a whole: At doses of 0.1 to 3.0 mg/kg, clonal expansion of both CD4+ and CD8+ T cells in blood was seen between baseline and week 6. After ivuxolimab, CD8+ T cells had more expanded clones than CD4+ T cells on average. The antigen specificity of the clonally expanded peripheral T cells was not determined. In the 0.1-3.0 mg/kg groups, partial responders had among the lowest normalized peripheral clonal expansion, particularly in CD8+ T cells. Low levels of normalized T-cell clonal expansion were also seen in some patients who did not respond.

Trimming at the junction amounts to 4 bases on V and 1 base on J, and the germline ends lie 7 bases apart. Via the germline V gene, CDR1 is MNHEY and CDR2 SVGAGI. From the cysteine through the phenylalanine, the CDR3 covers 13 amino acids. The sequence is cut down to CDR3 DNA, 39 bases in frame from base 1. About this clone itself: Its antigen target is currently unknown. Base qualities are missing; no much larger clone stands one base away.

Patients with a history of autoimmune disease or receiving systemic immunosuppression were excluded from the trial. Peripheral blood for TCR sequencing was drawn from every dose cohort at baseline, at cycle 4 day 1 and at cycle 7 day 1. Samples were obtained from an open-label, multicenter, first-in-human phase I dose-escalation trial of ivuxolimab. Adults with locally advanced or metastatic melanoma, renal cell, hepatocellular, or head and neck squamous cell carcinoma were enrolled in the trial. Before TCR sequencing, CD4+ and CD8+ T cells were separately sorted from peripheral blood. The sample consisted of CD4+ or CD8+ T cells sorted from blood, taken in a trial of the OX40 agonist ivuxolimab. The receptor was derived from an adult with an advanced solid tumor such as melanoma, head and neck, liver or kidney cancer. Recombination connected TRBV6-5 to TRBJ1-1, with an unclear D gene assignment. The CDR3 here reads CASSFNPNTEAFF. The nucleotides read TGTGCCAGCAGTTTTAACCCGAACACTGAAGCTTTCTTT.